There are many counts of the clone carrying this TCR beta chain. Its antigen is unknown. This specimen comes from a study of T cells after yellow fever vaccination. TCRdb fed the 5' RACE reads into MiXCR, producing one record per CDR3 protein. The data show approximately 300,000 distinct CDR3 sequences, roughly 6.8% seen once. The V gene lost 0 bases and the J gene lost 3 bases, with 3 bases spanning the gap. This CDR3 has 12 residues. Germline V lookup: CDR1 SGHRS, CDR2 YFSETQ. Points from the study as a whole: Any FACS-sorted repertoire could hold abundant clonotypes that contaminate it from the bulk population.

The sequenced sample was PBMCs, obtained around 45 days after the first yellow fever vaccination. This TCR derives from a man in his late teens or twenties who received the YFV17D yellow fever vaccine. The chain carries TRBV5-1 and TRBJ1-1; unclear D gene. The CDR3 DNA reads TGCGCCAGCAGCTTGGACCACACTGAAGCTTTCTTT. Translated: CASSLDHTEAFF.